These T cell receptor beta chains were read from a single sample in a study of T cells after yellow fever vaccination. Using its own MiXCR run on the 5' RACE reads, TCRdb lists one record per CDR3 protein. The sample shows almost 30,000 distinct CDR3 sequences, approximately 6.5% of them seen only once. Source: PBMCs, either bulk or a sorted T-cell subset (CD4+, CD8+, memory, or dextramer-sorted; not recorded which), taken on the day of the yellow fever booster vaccination. The receptors originated from a young man who received the YFV17D yellow fever vaccine. CDR3s include the opening cysteine and the closing phenylalanine or tryptophan. D genes are given only for firm matches. Clone size is stated in some rows and not others, as once, few, many or a class when expanded.

TRBJ2-3 - many TRBV7-3 TGTGCCAGCAGCCACGGCACAGATACGCAGTATTTT CASSHGTDTQYF
TRBJ2-1 - many TRBV7-9 TGTGCCAGCAGCTTACGGCCAGATTCCTACAATGAGCAGTTCTTC CASSLRPDSYNEQFF
TRBJ1-5 - medium-sized TRBV29-1 TGCAGCGTTGAAGTAGGCCTTAATCAGCCCCAGCATTTT CSVEVGLNQPQHF
TRBJ2-1 TRBD2 many TRBV9 TGTGCCAGCAGCGTAGATAGCGGGAACTACAATGAGCAGTTCTTC CASSVDSGNYNEQFF
TRBJ2-5 - few TRBV11-2 TGTGCCAGCACTCAGGACAACTCGCCAGAGACCCAGTACTTC CASTQDNSPETQYF
TRBJ2-7 - many TRBV5-1 TGCGCCAGCAGGGAGGCGTACTACGAGCAGTACTTC CASREAYYEQYF
TRBJ2-3 - many TRBV4-3 TGCGCCAGCAGCCAAGATCTTGGGCGGTTTAGCACAGATACGCAGTATTTT CASSQDLGRFSTDTQYF
TRBJ2-3 TRBD2 - TRBV15 TGTGCCACCAGCATGGATACTAGCGGGAAAAGACTGGGGACGCAGTATTTT CATSMDTSGKRLGTQYF
TRBJ2-3 - few TRBV25-1 TGTGCCAGAGGGGGGCCGCAGGGGACAGATACGCAGTATTTT CARGGPQGTDTQYF
TRBJ2-4 - many TRBV15 TGTGCCACCAGCAGCACTGCCGGGGTCAAAAACATTCAGTACTTC CATSSTAGVKNIQYF
TRBJ2-1 - few TRBV20-1 TGCAGTGCCCCCTCCCCAACAGGCATGTATCATGAGCAGTTCTTC CSAPSPTGMYHEQFF
TRBJ2-5 - - TRBV7-9 TGTGCCAGGGGCCCCCGGGACTCACAAGAGACCCAGTACTTC CARGPRDSQETQYF
TRBJ2-2 TRBD2 - TRBV6-1 TGTGCCAGCAGTAGACTAGCGGGAGTTAGTACAATCACCGGGGAGCTGTTTTTT CASSRLAGVSTITGELFF
TRBJ2-7 TRBD2 many TRBV2 TGTGCCAGCAGACTTTCGGGACTAGCTTTGGGCGAGCAGTACTTC CASRLSGLALGEQYF
TRBJ2-3 TRBD2 many TRBV2 TGTGCCAGCGTTTATGGGGAGACTAGCGCCACAGATACGCAGTATTTT CASVYGETSATDTQYF
TRBJ2-7 TRBD1 once TRBV4-2 TGTGCCAGCAGCCTAGCGACAGGGTTTAGTAACGAGCAGTACTTC CASSLATGFSNEQYF
TRBJ2-7 - - TRBV24-1 TGTGCCACCAGTGATGACCTAACCTACGAGCAGTACTTC CATSDDLTYEQYF
TRBJ2-1 TRBD2 many TRBV10-3 TGTGCCATCAGTGAGTCCAGCGGGGGAGCCGATGAGCAGTTCTTC CAISESSGGADEQFF
TRBJ2-5 - many TRBV10-1 TGCGCCAGCAGTGATTTTCCGGGGGAGACCCAGTACTTC CASSDFPGETQYF
TRBJ2-2 TRBD1 many TRBV7-2 TGTGCCAGCAGCGTCAGGGGGCAAGACACCGGGGAGCTGTTTTTT CASSVRGQDTGELFF
TRBJ1-5 TRBD1 many TRBV10-3 TGTGCCATCAGTGACGGGACAGGGGAGGATCAGCCCCAGCATTTT CAISDGTGEDQPQHF
TRBJ2-1 - few TRBV6-1 TGTGCCAGCAGTCTTGGACGGGGGAATGAGCAGTTCTTC CASSLGRGNEQFF
TRBJ1-2 - many TRBV18 TGTGCCAGCTCACCACCGTTAGAGCTCACTTCTGCGGGAGGCTACACCTTC CASSPPLELTSAGGYTF
TRBJ1-5 TRBD1 - TRBV2 TGTGCCAGCAGTTCCACATACCGGGACAGGGCGGGCAATCAGCCCCAGCATTTT CASSSTYRDRAGNQPQHF
TRBJ1-6 - many TRBV9 TGTGCCAGCAGCGTAGGAACAGGGACGGGGGAATCACCCCTCCACTTT CASSVGTGTGESPLHF
TRBJ2-3 - many TRBV6-1 TGTGCCAGCAGACACGACGGCACTAGCACAGATACGCAGTATTTT CASRHDGTSTDTQYF
TRBJ2-7 - many TRBV7-9 TGTGCCAGCAGCCCAGACTACGAGCAGTACTTC CASSPDYEQYF
TRBJ2-5 TRBD2 many TRBV7-2 TGTGCCAGCAGTCTTGGACTAGCGGGAAAGCAAGAGACCCAGTACTTC CASSLGLAGKQETQYF
TRBJ2-3 - - TRBV20-1 TGCAGTGCTAAAGCGTCCGCTAGCACAGATACGCAGTATTTT CSAKASASTDTQYF
TRBJ2-7 - many TRBV20-1 TGCAGTGGAGTTGGGAGCCTGTGGAGCTCCTACGAGCAGTACTTC CSGVGSLWSSYEQYF
TRBJ2-7 TRBD2 many TRBV5-1 TGCGCCAGCAGCCCCTCTGTAGCGGGAGGATACGAGCAGTACTTC CASSPSVAGGYEQYF
TRBJ2-2 TRBD1 many TRBV9 TGTGCCAGCAGCGTGGGACAGCAGAACACCGGGGAGCTGTTTTTT CASSVGQQNTGELFF
TRBJ2-3 - - TRBV3-1 TGTGCCACCAGCCAGAGAAGGGGTATCGCAGATACGCAGTATTTT CATSQRRGIADTQYF
TRBJ2-1 TRBD2 - TRBV7-9 TGTGCCAGCGCATCTCCTTATAGCGGGAGGAGAGAGCAGTTCTTC CASASPYSGRREQFF
TRBJ2-4 - many TRBV12-3/TRBV12-4 TGTGCCAGCAGTTTAAATGGCAGGACCGAGTACTTC CASSLNGRTEYF
TRBJ2-1 TRBD1 few TRBV19 TGTGCCAGTAGACAGGGGTGGAATGAGCAGTTCTTC CASRQGWNEQFF
TRBJ1-3 - few TRBV4-1 TGCGCCAGCAGCCCTCTGGGGATCTCTGGAAACACCATATATTTT CASSPLGISGNTIYF
TRBJ2-7 TRBD2 medium-sized TRBV15 TGTGCCACCAGCAGAGCGCGGGAGAACTACGAGCAGTACTTC CATSRARENYEQYF
TRBJ2-7 TRBD2 many TRBV20-1 TGCAGTGCCACTTCCGGCGGGAGTTACGAGCAGTACTTC CSATSGGSYEQYF
TRBJ2-2 TRBD1 many TRBV4-3 TGCGCCAGCAGCCGCGGCCAGGGGGCAGGGGAGCTGTTTTTT CASSRGQGAGELFF
TRBJ2-1 - few TRBV30 TGTGCCTGGGATATTCAAAACGATGAGCAGTTCTTC CAWDIQNDEQFF
TRBJ2-1 TRBD2 - TRBV12-3/TRBV12-4 TGTGCCAGCAGTTCCACGACTAGCGAATCCTACAATGAGCAGTTCTTC CASSSTTSESYNEQFF
TRBJ2-5 - few TRBV29-1 TGCAGCGTTGAGGGTGTGGGGGGGCAGCTTGGGGCCCAGTACTTC CSVEGVGGQLGAQYF
TRBJ2-7 - - TRBV14 TGTGCCAGCAGCCAAATTGGCTACGAGCAGTACTTC CASSQIGYEQYF
TRBJ2-7 TRBD2 few TRBV5-6 TGTGCCAGCAGCTTAATAGGCGGGAGGGCCCAGAGGCAGTACTTC CASSLIGGRAQRQYF
TRBJ2-1 TRBD2 many TRBV5-6 TGTGCCAGCAGCTTTCGGGGCTCCGGACTAGCGGGAGTTAATGAGCAGTTCTTC CASSFRGSGLAGVNEQFF
TRBJ2-7 - many TRBV29-1 TGCAGCGCCTGGACAGACTACGAGCAGTACTTC CSAWTDYEQYF
TRBJ2-5 TRBD1 - TRBV19 TGTGCCAGTCGCAGGGGGCTTCCGGGGGAGACCCAGTACTTC CASRRGLPGETQYF
TRBJ2-1 TRBD2 - TRBV20-1 TGCAGTGCTAGAGATCCTAGGGGTTCGAGCGGGAGGGAACCGTTCTTC CSARDPRGSSGREPFF
TRBJ2-5 - medium-sized TRBV12-3/TRBV12-4 TGTGCCAGCAGTTTTAGCGAGGCGCGAGGGGAGACCCAGTACTTC CASSFSEARGETQYF
TRBJ2-7 TRBD2 many TRBV2 TGTGCCAGCAGTGAAGAACCGGGACTAGCGGGAAGCGAGCAGTACTTC CASSEEPGLAGSEQYF
TRBJ1-2 - many TRBV5-5 TGTGCCAGCAGCCAAGACAGTAACTATGGCTACACCTTC CASSQDSNYGYTF
TRBJ2-7 - few TRBV25-1 TGTGCCAGCAGTGATTTGGCTGGGGAGCAGTACTTC CASSDLAGEQYF
TRBJ1-5 - - TRBV7-2 TGTGCCAGCAGGTCGGGGGGGGCAGGTCAGCCCCAGCATTTT CASRSGGAGQPQHF
TRBJ2-3 - - TRBV30 TGTGCCTGGAGTGTCGGGGACCCGCAGTATTTT CAWSVGDPQYF
TRBJ2-4 - many TRBV11-2 TGTGCCAGCAGCCCCGGTGAAGCGGAGAACATTCAGTACTTC CASSPGEAENIQYF
TRBJ2-2 - - TRBV5-1 TGCGCCAGCTCTGGGAGCGGGAACACCGGGGAGCTGTTTTTT CASSGSGNTGELFF